Detailed here is one T cell receptor (beta chain). Its antigen remains unidentified. This specimen comes from a study of shared clonotypes between healthy human individuals. Method: immunoSEQ multiplex PCR; TCRdb's copy keeps in-frame clones and lacks some. The profile covers about 480,000 clones, with about 79% appearing a single time and around 12% taken by the ten largest. General study findings and limits: Sharing of clonotypes among donors was expected to vary with sequencing depth.

The CDR3 runs to 13 residues. The V end was cut by 3 bases, the J end by 4 bases, with 9 bases between. Germline V CDR1 and CDR2: GTSNPN, SVGIG (reference sequence). The chain is built from TRBV30 and TRBJ2-2; D assignment may be TRBD1 or TRBD2 (5 bases each). Sample: PBMCs. The clonotype was recovered from a woman aged 40 to 50 in good health. Some clones in this sample may be carry-over from other donors' samples. The CDR3 region has the DNA TGTGCCTGGAGACCAGGGACCACCGGGGAGCTGTTTTTT. It specifies CAWRPGTTGELFF. Full variable domain (remainder filled in from reference TRBV30 and TRBJ2-2): SQTIHQWPATLVQPVGSPLSLECTVEGTSNPNLYWYRQAAGRGLQLLFYSVGIGQISSEVPQNLSASRPQDRQFILSSKKLLLSDSGFYLCAWRPGTTGELFFGEGSRLTVL.